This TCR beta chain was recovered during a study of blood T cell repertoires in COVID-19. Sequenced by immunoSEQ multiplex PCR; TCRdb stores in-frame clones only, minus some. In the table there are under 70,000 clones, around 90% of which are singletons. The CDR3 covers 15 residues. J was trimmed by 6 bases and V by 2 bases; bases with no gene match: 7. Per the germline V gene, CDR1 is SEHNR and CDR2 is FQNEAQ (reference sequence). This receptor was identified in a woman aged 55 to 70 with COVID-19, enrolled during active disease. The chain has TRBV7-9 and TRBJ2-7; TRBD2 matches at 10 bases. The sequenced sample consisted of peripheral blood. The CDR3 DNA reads TGTGCCAGCAGCTTATTCAGCGGGAGGGCGAGCGAGCAGTACTTC. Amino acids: CASSLFSGRASEQYF.